These 5 T cell receptor beta chains came from one sample sequenced in a study of low-dose radiotherapy and immunotherapy resistance in tumors. Gene-specific TRAV and TRBV primers were used for first-strand cDNA, covering alpha and beta chains. It was with a constant-region primer and a V-primer adapter that TCRs were amplified over around 18 PCR cycles. TCRdb reprocessed the reads via MiXCR and lists one record per CDR3 protein. The sample lists around 90,000 distinct CDR3 sequences, approximately 17% occurring once. Sample time point: before trial treatment. This specimen was PBMCs, taken before treatment. The source is a male donor with prostate cancer.

On this clonotype: The limits of the CDR3 on the DNA are not certain, so only TCRdb's listed CDR3 is given. CDR3 sequence: CVSSLGMLARNTGELFFF. The chain has TRBV5-1 and TRBJ2-2; the D call in the table, TRBD2, was not verified against the DNA. Germline CDR1 SGHRS, CDR2 YFSETQ. Ends included, the CDR3 has 18 residues.

This clonotype was picked up many times. The chain joins TRBV3-1 to TRBJ1-4; no clear D gene. Germline V gene lookup returns CDR1 LGHDT and CDR2 YNNKEL (reference sequence). Trimming shortened V by 4 bases and J by 6 bases, and 9 bases separated the two germline ends. The CDR3 is 13 amino acids. The CDR3 here is CASSLRSDEKLFF. In nucleotides, the CDR3 is TGTGCCAGCAGCCTGCGGTCCGATGAAAAACTGTTTTTT.

The chain couples TRBV28 to TRBJ2-2, with 7 bases that match TRBD2. Germline V gives CDR1 MDHEN, CDR2 SYDVKM. The CDR3 is made up of 17 amino acids. V trimming: 6 bases; J trimming: 5 bases; junction bases outside the gene matches: 15. In nucleotides, the CDR3 is TGTGCCAGCAGCCTTACGAGCGGGGCCGGAGGTACCGGGGAGCTGTTTTTT. Its translation is CASSLTSGAGGTGELFF.

This clonotype was detected ten times or more. This chain joins TRBV7-2 and TRBJ2-4; 13 bases match TRBD2. The V gene end was trimmed by 3 bases and the J gene end by 6 bases; junction bases not matched to a gene: 14. The CDR3 runs to 19 residues. Germline V gene data show CDR1 as SGHTA and CDR2 as FQGNSA. CDR3 region: CASSFPTSGGTTVGNIQYF. As DNA, the CDR3 is TGTGCCAGCAGCTTCCCGACTAGCGGGGGGACTACGGTAGGAAACATTCAGTACTTC.

The chain is built from TRBV5-1 and TRBJ1-5, with a weak D call TRBD1 (6 bases). CDR1 is SGHRS and CDR2 is YFSETQ in the germline V gene. This CDR3 contains 16 residues. Trimming cost V 0 bases and J 1 base, with 11 bases left between them. CDR3 bases: TGCGCCAGCAGCTTGGTCGGGGGGGCGAGCAATCAGCCCCAGCATTTT. Protein product: CASSLVGGASNQPQHF.